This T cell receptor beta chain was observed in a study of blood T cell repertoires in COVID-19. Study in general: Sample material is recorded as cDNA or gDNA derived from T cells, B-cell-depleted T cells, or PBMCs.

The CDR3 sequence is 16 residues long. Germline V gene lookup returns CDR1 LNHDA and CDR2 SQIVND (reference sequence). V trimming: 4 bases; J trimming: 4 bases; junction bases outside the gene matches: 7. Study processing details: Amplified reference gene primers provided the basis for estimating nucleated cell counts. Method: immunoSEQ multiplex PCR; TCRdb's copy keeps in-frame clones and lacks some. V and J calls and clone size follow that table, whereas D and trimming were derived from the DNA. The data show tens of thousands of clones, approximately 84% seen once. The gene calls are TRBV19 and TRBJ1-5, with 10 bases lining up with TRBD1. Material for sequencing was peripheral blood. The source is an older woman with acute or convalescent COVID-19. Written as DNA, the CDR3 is TGTGCCAGTAGTACCCCCGGGACAGGGGCTAATCAGCCCCAGCATTTT. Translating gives CASSTPGTGANQPQHF. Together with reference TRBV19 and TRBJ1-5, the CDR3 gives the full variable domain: DGGITQSPKYLFRKEGQNVTLSCEQNLNHDAMYWYRQDPGQGLRLIYYSQIVNDFQKGDIAEGYSVSREKKESFPLTVTSAQKNPTAFYLCASSTPGTGANQPQHFGDGTRLSIL.